This T cell receptor beta chain was identified during a study of response to subunit inactivated influenza vaccine. Study-level findings and limits: The authors suggested that every seasonal influenza vaccination recruits few new T cells.

From the RT-PCR reads, TCRdb called clonotypes with MiXCR, one entry per CDR3 protein. The table shows more than 700,000 distinct CDR3 sequences, with 21% occurring only once. Trimming cost V 6 bases and J 6 bases; bases outside gene matches: 14. The CDR3 is 15 amino acids. Germline CDR1 MNHEY, CDR2 SVGEGT. Details on this clonotype: Its antigen is unknown.

The chain carries TRBV6-2 or TRBV6-3 and TRBJ2-7; the match to TRBD1 covers 7 bases. This TCR was recovered from a man in his fifties or sixties who received an inactivated influenza vaccine. Material: PBMCs from blood, obtained roughly 5 days after vaccination. As DNA, the CDR3 is TGTGCCAGCAGCTTCCTCTCTACAGGGGTTGGCGAGCAGTACTTC. This translates into CASSFLSTGVGEQYF.